The T cell receptor (beta chain) under discussion was sequenced for a study of blood T cell repertoires in COVID-19. As for the study in general: Samples taken during acute and convalescent COVID-19 were collected in the United States, Italy and Spain. In each case, the material was cDNA or gDNA derived from T cells, B-cell-depleted T cells, or PBMCs.

TCRdb's table, derived via immunoSEQ multiplex PCR, lists solely in-frame clones and lacks some. The repertoire consists of approximately 39,000 clones, with about 87% occurring once and the leading ten covering more than 20%. The CDR3 contains 15 residues. CDR1 is SGHNT, CDR2 YYREEE, per germline (reference sequence). The V end was cut by 9 bases, the J end by 0 bases, with 15 bases between. This chain links TRBV5-4 with TRBJ1-4, with D possibly TRBD1 on 6 matching bases. The specimen was peripheral blood. The TCR comes from a man in his forties or fifties with active or convalescent COVID-19. The CDR3 loop reads CATTSGTTTNEKLFF. The CDR3, as DNA: TGTGCCACCACGTCCGGGACAACAACTAATGAAAAACTGTTTTTT.